This T cell receptor (beta chain) was retrieved from a study of shared clonotypes between healthy human individuals. Study findings and constraints: Inspection by rarefaction showed sorted-subset sequencing to be incomplete despite large depth. Between several donors, naive CD4 clonotypes were shared at a level of about 5%.

Naive CD8 cells comprised CD45RO-negative, CCR7-positively selected cells, excluding terminally differentiated effector memory CD45RA+ cells. All participating donors were Caucasian adults from Nashville, Tennessee. Concerning this clone itself: As yet, its antigen is unknown.

The input for sorted-subset replicate PCRs was roughly 180 ng DNA, tens of thousands of T cell genomes. Only in-frame clones appear in the TCRdb table, and some are missing; sequencing was by immunoSEQ multiplex PCR. The sample shows over 2 million clones, around 96% of them seen only once. The CDR3 loop spans 14 amino acids. Trimming removed 3 bases at V and 3 bases at J, with 12 bases between. Germline-derived CDR1 and CDR2 are LNHDA and SQIVND (reference sequence). The V call is TRBV19, the J call TRBJ2-7; no clear D. The specimen was naive CD8+ T cells sorted from blood. This clonotype originated in a young man in good health. The CDR3 reads CASSIDRSLYEQYF. CDR3 coding DNA: TGTGCCAGTAGTATTGATCGATCCCTCTACGAGCAGTACTTC.